One sample yielded the 27 T cell receptor beta chains listed below, sequenced in a study of cytomegalovirus exposure and HLA in healthy donors. In the PCR, 60 Vbeta and 13 Jbeta primers were used. Sequenced by immunoSEQ multiplex PCR; TCRdb stores in-frame clones only, minus some. The repertoire includes roughly 95,000 clones, 76% of them detected once, and 5.3% sits in the top ten. The sequencing input was PBMCs. Source of these receptors: a man aged 25 to 40 in good health and CMV-seropositive.

This chain links TRBV5-1 with TRBJ2-3, with D perhaps matching TRBD1 (5 bases). Looked up from germline, CDR1 is SGHRS and CDR2 is YFSETQ. V gave up 0 bases and J gave up 0 bases, with 8 bases separating them. This CDR3 contains 15 residues. CDR3 loop: CASSLGAGSTDTQYF. DNA of the CDR3: TGCGCCAGCAGCTTGGGGGCAGGGAGCACAGATACGCAGTATTTT.

This clone was counted only a few times. The CDR3 spells CASSLGGEWGAFF. In DNA, the CDR3 is TGTGCCAGCAGCTTAGGGGGGGAATGGGGAGCTTTCTTT. This rearrangement joins TRBV7-9 to TRBJ1-1; D may be TRBD1 (5 bases). Germline CDR1 is SEHNR and CDR2 is FQNEAQ (reference sequence). V gave up 1 base and J gave up 10 bases, with 13 bases separating them. The CDR3 extends over 13 amino acids.

This clone was counted a few times. The rearrangement links TRBV18 to TRBJ2-2; possible D gene TRBD1, 5 bases. Trimming took off 3 bases at V and 1 base at J, with 12 bases between the two ends. Germline CDR1 is KGHSH and CDR2 is LQKENI. CDR3 length: 16 residues. The CDR3 sequence: CASSPRQGLNTGELFF. DNA for the CDR3: TGTGCCAGCTCACCCCGGCAGGGATTGAACACCGGGGAGCTGTTTTTT.

The rearrangement joins TRBV29-1 to TRBJ2-4; D is possibly TRBD1 (6 bases). The V and J ends lost 6 bases and 7 bases respectively, with 16 bases between them. The CDR3 runs 13 residues. CDR1 SQVTM and CDR2 ANQGSEA come from the germline V gene. CDR3 sequence: CSVKGQGRNIQYF. The CDR3 region has the DNA TGCAGCGTAAAGGGCCAGGGGCGGAACATTCAGTACTTC.

This clone was picked up a small number of times. The CDR3 loop reads CASRRDPGTDTQYF. CDR3 nucleotide sequence: TGTGCCAGCAGGCGGGACCCAGGCACAGATACGCAGTATTTT. V usage is TRBV2 and J usage is TRBJ2-3; possibly TRBD2 for D (6 bases). Between the trimmed V and J ends, which lost 6 bases and 1 base, there was a span of 11 bases. Germline lookup yields CDR1 SNHLY and CDR2 FYNNEI. The CDR3 length is 14 residues.

The chain uses TRBV19 and TRBJ2-1, with TRBD1 as a possible D gene (6 bases). Germline CDR1 and CDR2: LNHDA and SQIVND (reference sequence). V shed 3 bases and J shed 10 bases, with 16 bases lying between them. The CDR3 spans 14 residues. DNA for the CDR3: TGTGCCAGTAGTATGGGGGTAGAGGGACACGAGCAGTTCTTC. Its protein is CASSMGVEGHEQFF.

The J gene is TRBJ2-1, the V gene TRBV18, with D tentatively TRBD1 (6 bases). Per the germline V gene, CDR1 is KGHSH and CDR2 is LQKENI. Trimming removed 3 bases at V and 3 bases at J, with 12 bases between. This CDR3 has 15 amino acids. In nucleotides, the CDR3 is TGTGCCAGCTCACCTAACAGGGCCAACTACAATGAGCAGTTCTTC. Translated: CASSPNRANYNEQFF.

Comments on this clone: The junction departs from the called germline gene at one end, perhaps through a read error. The chain carries TRBV18 and TRBJ2-1, with TRBD2 as a possible D gene (5 bases). The length of the CDR3 is 16 residues. Germline lookup yields CDR1 KGHSH and CDR2 LQKENI. CDR3 coding DNA: TGTGTCAGCTCACCCCAAGGAGCGGATTCCTACAATGAGCAGTTCTTC. Its translation is CVSSPQGADSYNEQFF. The whole variable domain, filled in from reference TRBV18 and TRBJ2-1, reads NAGVMQNPRHLVRRRGQEARLRCSPMKGHSHVYWYRQLPEEGLKFMVYLQKENIIDESGMPKERFSAEFPKEGPSILRIQQVVRGDSAAYFCVSSPQGADSYNEQFFGPGTRLTVL.

The rearrangement joins TRBV15 to TRBJ1-1; weak D call: TRBD1 (6 bases). From germline, CDR1 is LNHNV and CDR2 YYDKDF (reference sequence). The CDR3 totals 15 residues. The ends were cut back, 0 bases at V and 5 bases at J, with 13 bases in the middle. The CDR3, as DNA: TGTGCCACCAGCAGAGATCTGGGGGGGCAGACTGAAGCTTTCTTT. Its protein product is CATSRDLGGQTEAFF.

The rearrangement uses TRBV7-3 and TRBJ1-1; D is uncertain. Trimming took off 5 bases at V and 4 bases at J, with 11 bases between the two ends. This CDR3 contains 13 residues. Germline CDR1 and CDR2: SGHTA and FQGTGA. CDR3 nucleotide sequence: TGTGCCAGCAGCCGACGGGGAGGCACTGAAGCTTTCTTT. It translates to CASSRRGGTEAFF.

This rearrangement joins TRBV19 to TRBJ1-5; no reliable D call. Germline V gene sequence: CDR1 LNHDA, CDR2 SQIVND (reference sequence). Trimming pared 3 bases from V and 6 bases from J, leaving 18 bases between. The CDR3 has 16 residues. DNA for the CDR3: TGTGCCAGTAGTATGGAGGCCCTCCGGCTCCGTCAGCCCCAGCATTTT. This codes for CASSMEALRLRQPQHF.

CDR3 DNA: TGTGCCAGCAGCATACCCGGGACAGGGGTTGAGCAGTTCTTC. This codes for CASSIPGTGVEQFF. This chain links TRBV7-2 with TRBJ2-1, with 10 bases matching TRBD1. This CDR3 spans 14 amino acids. Germline assignment: CDR1 SGHTA and CDR2 FQGNSA. V trimming: 5 bases; J trimming: 9 bases; junction bases outside the gene matches: 7.

The rearrangement joins TRBV7-3 to TRBJ2-5, with 9 bases lining up with TRBD1. Germline CDR1 and CDR2: SGHTA and FQGTGA. The CDR3 runs 14 residues. The ends lost 3 bases at V and 5 bases at J; junction bases unmatched: 4. DNA for the CDR3: TGTGCCAGCAGCTTGACAGGGGGTGAGGAGACCCAGTACTTC. As protein: CASSLTGGEETQYF.

The J gene is TRBJ2-3, the V gene TRBV4-1; no clear D gene. Trimming stripped 1 base from V and 4 bases from J, with 9 bases between. Germline V gene sequence: CDR1 MGHRA, CDR2 YSYEKL. This CDR3 is 14 amino acids long. CDR3 loop: CASSQVGLADTQYF. The DNA of the CDR3 is TGCGCCAGCAGCCAAGTCGGTTTGGCAGATACGCAGTATTTT.

V gene TRBV19 combines with J gene TRBJ2-7; 8 bases match TRBD2. From germline, CDR1 is LNHDA and CDR2 SQIVND (reference sequence). The CDR3 contains 17 residues. J was trimmed by 5 bases and V by 3 bases; bases with no gene match: 15. The CDR3 spells CASSIRGGPTVLDEQYF. In nucleotides, the CDR3 is TGTGCCAGTAGTATCCGGGGGGGGCCCACGGTTCTCGACGAGCAGTACTTC.

The chain couples TRBV6-6 to TRBJ1-5; D remains ambiguous. The V and J ends lost 5 bases and 1 base respectively, with 6 bases between them. The CDR3 runs 13 residues. Germline lookup yields CDR1 MNHNY and CDR2 SVGAGI (reference sequence). The CDR3 nucleotides read TGTGCCAGCAGTAAGGAGAGCAATCAGCCCCAGCATTTT. This translates into CASSKESNQPQHF.

V and J are TRBV18 and TRBJ1-1; 9 bases are a match to TRBD1. The germline CDR1 and CDR2 sequences are KGHSH and LQKENI. V was pared by 6 bases and J by 7 bases, with 6 bases of the junction left unmatched. The CDR3 covers 13 residues. CDR3 protein: CASSLQGAGEAFF. The DNA for the CDR3 is TGTGCCAGCTCCCTACAGGGGGCCGGTGAAGCTTTCTTT.

The genes are TRBV9 and TRBJ1-6; TRBD1 matches at 8 bases. The V segment lost 0 bases and the J segment 9 bases; nucleotides outside the gene matches: 2. The CDR3 loop spans 14 amino acids. Germline CDR1 SGDLS, CDR2 YYNGEE. The CDR3 bases are TGTGCCAGCAGCGTAGGGCAGGGGGCTTCACCCCTCCACTTT. Amino acids: CASSVGQGASPLHF.

The J gene is TRBJ1-4, the V gene TRBV6-5; D is possibly TRBD1 (5 bases). Trimming cost V 5 bases and J 8 bases, with 12 bases left between them. CDR1 is MNHEY, CDR2 SVGAGI, per germline. The CDR3 has 13 residues. In DNA form, the CDR3 reads TGTGCCAGCAGTAAGGACATGACAGAAAAACTGTTTTTT. It translates to CASSKDMTEKLFF.

A few counts support this clone. This chain links TRBV10-3 with TRBJ2-2; D uncertain. The CDR3 runs to 15 residues. Trimming left V 1 base short and J 2 bases short, with 8 bases between. CDR1 and CDR2 (germline): ENHRY, SYGVKD. The CDR3 DNA sequence: TGTGCCATCAGTGAGTGGGCAGGCAACACCGGGGAGCTGTTTTTT. Translated, it gives CAISEWAGNTGELFF.

The chain couples TRBV5-1 to TRBJ2-5; 7 positions match TRBD2. The CDR3 has 17 residues. The V gene's germline CDR1 is SGHRS and CDR2 YFSETQ. The J segment lost 1 base and the V segment lost 4 bases, leaving 13 bases of the junction unmatched. The CDR3 loop reads CASSLPKGRGSQETQYF. CDR3 nucleotide sequence: TGCGCCAGCAGCCTCCCGAAGGGGAGGGGAAGCCAAGAGACCCAGTACTTC.

The sample holds a few counts of this clone. The chain employs TRBV6-5 and TRBJ1-1, with TRBD1 matching over 7 bases. V lost 2 bases and J lost 0; bases outside the gene matches: 0. Germline V lookup: CDR1 MNHEY, CDR2 SVGAGI. This CDR3 region has 14 residues. The CDR3 is CASSYGTVNTEAFF. For the CDR3, the DNA is TGTGCCAGCAGTTACGGGACAGTGAACACTGAAGCTTTCTTT.

J is TRBJ2-7 and V is TRBV7-9; D is perhaps TRBD1 (5 bases). The CDR3 consists of 12 residues. CDR1 is SEHNR, CDR2 FQNEAQ, per germline (reference sequence). V lost 10 bases to trimming and J lost 0 bases, with 10 bases between them. DNA of the CDR3: TGTGCCACCGACAGAAACTCCTACGAGCAGTACTTC. Translated: CATDRNSYEQYF.

The chain is built from TRBV29-1 and TRBJ2-2, with a possible D match to TRBD2 (6 bases). Trimming removed 2 bases at V and 4 bases at J, with 8 bases between. Germline V CDR1 and CDR2: SQVTM, ANQGSEA. The length of the CDR3 is 13 residues. The CDR3: CSVERGTTGELFF. The CDR3 DNA reads TGCAGCGTTGAACGGGGGACCACCGGGGAGCTGTTTTTT.

This chain joins TRBV28 and TRBJ2-2; 9 nucleotides agree with TRBD2. The CDR3 has 16 residues. Germline V gene lookup returns CDR1 MDHEN and CDR2 SYDVKM. V lost 6 bases and J lost 4; bases outside the gene matches: 9. CDR3 protein: CASRQSSGISTGELFF. CDR3 bases: TGTGCCAGCAGGCAGTCTAGCGGGATCTCCACCGGGGAGCTGTTTTTT.

The genes are TRBV30 and TRBJ2-7, with 7 bases aligning to TRBD2. Germline trimming cut 0 bases from V and 13 bases from J; bases unmatched to any gene: 12. This CDR3 is 13 amino acids long. Germline V gene lookup returns CDR1 GTSNPN and CDR2 SVGIG (reference sequence). Here the CDR3 reads CAWSVLLGEGNYF. The CDR3 DNA reads TGTGCCTGGAGTGTACTTTTGGGGGAGGGGAATTACTTC. The full variable domain, with the rest looked up from reference TRBV30 and TRBJ2-7, is SQTIHQWPATLVQPVGSPLSLECTVEGTSNPNLYWYRQAAGRGLQLLFYSVGIGQISSEVPQNLSASRPQDRQFILSSKKLLLSDSGFYLCAWSVLLGEGNYFGPGTRLTVT.

This chain uses TRBV6-1 with TRBJ2-5, with D possibly TRBD1 on 6 matching bases. The V and J ends lost 2 bases and 5 bases respectively, with 24 bases between them. In germline, CDR1 is MNHNS, CDR2 SASEGT. The CDR3 loop spans 18 amino acids. CDR3 nucleotide sequence: TGTGCCAGCAGTGAATTGATGACAGGCGTCATGACGGGGGAGACCCAGTACTTC. Its protein product is CASSELMTGVMTGETQYF.